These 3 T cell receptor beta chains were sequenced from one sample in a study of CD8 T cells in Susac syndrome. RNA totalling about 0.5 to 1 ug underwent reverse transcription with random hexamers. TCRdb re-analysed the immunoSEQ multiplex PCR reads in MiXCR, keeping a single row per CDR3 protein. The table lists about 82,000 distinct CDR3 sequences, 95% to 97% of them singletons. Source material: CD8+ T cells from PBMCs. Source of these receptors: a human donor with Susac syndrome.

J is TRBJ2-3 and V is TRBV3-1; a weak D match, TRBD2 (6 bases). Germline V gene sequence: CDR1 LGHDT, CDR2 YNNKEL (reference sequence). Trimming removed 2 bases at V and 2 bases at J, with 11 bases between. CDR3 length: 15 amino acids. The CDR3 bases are TGTGCCAGCAGCCAACGCGGGGTCCACACAGATACGCAGTATTTT. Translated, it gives CASSQRGVHTDTQYF.

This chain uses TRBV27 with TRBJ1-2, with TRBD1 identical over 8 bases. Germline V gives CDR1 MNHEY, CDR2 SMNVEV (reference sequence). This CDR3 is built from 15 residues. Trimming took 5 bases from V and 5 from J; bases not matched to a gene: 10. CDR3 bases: TGTGCCAGCAGTCGAACAGGGGGGAGTCCGTATGGCTACACCTTC. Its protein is CASSRTGGSPYGYTF.

The CDR3 is CASTSNSYEQYF. In DNA form, the CDR3 reads TGTGCCAGCACTTCGAACTCCTACGAGCAGTACTTC. The chain has TRBV5-6 and TRBJ2-7, with D unresolved. This CDR3 has 12 residues. Germline values: CDR1 SGHDT, CDR2 YYEEEE. V was cut by 6 bases and J by 0 bases, with 7 bases left in between.